Listed below are T cell receptor beta chains from one sample, sequenced in a study of cytomegalovirus exposure and HLA in healthy donors. TCRdb keeps only in-frame clones here, not all; method: immunoSEQ multiplex PCR. The top ten hold about 1.3% of the sample, which has just over 80,000 clones, approximately 96% seen once. Sequenced sample: PBMCs. These receptor sequences come from a woman aged 18-29 years in good health and CMV-seronegative. The CDR3 runs from the conserved cysteine through the conserved F or W. The D gene is left open where the match is weak. Some rows have no size entry. The others give once, few or many, or a class for an expanded clone.

J	D	V	size	CDR3	DNA
TRBJ2-5	-	TRBV18	once	CASSPLAGSWGETQYF	TGTGCCAGCTCACCTCTAGCCGGGAGTTGGGGAGAGACCCAGTACTTC
TRBJ2-1	TRBD1	TRBV27	-	CATRTGAANEQFF	TGTGCCACCCGGACAGGGGCGGCCAATGAGCAGTTCTTC
TRBJ2-5	TRBD1	TRBV19	-	CASRSPGTGGQETQYF	TGTGCCAGTAGGAGCCCCGGGACAGGGGGCCAAGAGACCCAGTACTTC
TRBJ2-7	-	TRBV27	-	CASSLSGPRAPWAQDEQYF	TGTGCCAGCAGTTTATCAGGCCCCAGGGCCCCCTGGGCCCAAGACGAGCAGTACTTC
TRBJ2-4	-	TRBV7-9	-	CASSLMGPPRNIQYF	TGTGCCAGCAGCTTAATGGGGCCACCCAGAAACATTCAGTACTTC
TRBJ2-1	TRBD2	TRBV27	-	CASSFQASGRYNEQFF	TGTGCCAGCAGTTTTCAGGCTAGCGGGAGATACAATGAGCAGTTCTTC
TRBJ2-3	-	TRBV4-1	-	CASSQDGGPSTDTQYF	TGCGCCAGCAGCCAAGATGGGGGCCCTAGCACAGATACGCAGTATTTT
TRBJ2-7	TRBD1	TRBV19	-	CASSTRTGPYEQYF	TGTGCCAGTAGTACACGGACAGGGCCCTACGAGCAGTACTTC
TRBJ2-1	-	TRBV25-1	-	CASTQGGTYNEQFF	TGTGCCAGCACCCAGGGTGGAACCTACAATGAGCAGTTCTTC
TRBJ2-7	-	TRBV28	few	CASSSLSEQYF	TGTGCCAGCAGTTCACTTTCCGAGCAGTACTTC
TRBJ2-2	TRBD2	TRBV4-1	-	CASSPYTSGRVGNTGELFF	TGCGCCAGCAGCCCCTACACTAGCGGGAGGGTCGGGAACACCGGGGAGCTGTTTTTT
TRBJ1-3	-	TRBV7-9	-	CASSWGTGNTIYF	TGTGCCAGCAGCTGGGGCACTGGAAACACCATATATTTT
TRBJ2-7	TRBD2	TRBV5-6	-	CASKRGSTYEQYF	TGTGCCAGCAAGCGCGGGAGTACCTACGAGCAGTACTTC
TRBJ2-1	-	TRBV10-1	-	CASSPGPYNEQFF	TGCGCCAGCAGCCCCGGTCCCTACAATGAGCAGTTCTTC
TRBJ2-1	-	TRBV28	once	CASQLAAGRGGEQFF	TGTGCCAGCCAACTAGCCGCAGGGAGGGGGGGTGAGCAGTTCTTC
TRBJ1-2	TRBD1	TRBV7-9	-	CASSPRQGSLVNYGYTF	TGTGCCAGCAGCCCAAGACAGGGAAGTTTGGTTAACTATGGCTACACCTTC
TRBJ2-7	-	TRBV21-1	-	CASSNDQGPSNYEQYF	TGTGCCAGCAGCAACGATCAGGGGCCCTCTAACTACGAGCAGTACTTC
TRBJ2-2	-	TRBV11-3	-	CASSLISGELFF	TGTGCCAGCAGCTTAATCTCCGGGGAGCTGTTTTTT
TRBJ2-7	TRBD2	TRBV5-3	-	CARSTRGLAGLTSSYEQYF	TGTGCCAGAAGCACGCGAGGACTAGCGGGTTTAACGAGCTCCTACGAGCAGTACTTC
TRBJ1-5	-	TRBV11-2	once	CASSPLGYSNQPQHF	TGTGCCAGCAGCCCCTTGGGCTATAGCAATCAGCCCCAGCATTTT
TRBJ2-7	-	TRBV6-4	-	CASSVQADSPYEQYF	TGTGCCAGCAGCGTACAGGCAGATTCCCCCTACGAGCAGTACTTC
TRBJ1-2	-	TRBV18	-	CASSPPSGGYTF	TGTGCCAGCTCACCACCTTCGGGGGGCTACACCTTC
TRBJ2-5	TRBD1	TRBV2	-	CASSPGQGAWETQYF	TGTGCCAGCAGTCCTGGACAGGGGGCATGGGAGACCCAGTACTTC
TRBJ1-4	-	TRBV13	-	CASSLRAEGSFNEKLFF	TGTGCCAGCAGCTTAAGGGCCGAGGGCTCCTTTAATGAAAAACTGTTTTTT
TRBJ2-1	TRBD2	TRBV7-2	-	CASSLRGLASYNEQFF	TGTGCCAGCAGCTTAAGAGGACTAGCTTCCTACAATGAGCAGTTCTTC
TRBJ2-3	-	TRBV7-7	once	CASSLRKKRVTDTQYF	TGTGCCAGCAGCTTACGGAAGAAGCGGGTCACAGATACGCAGTATTTT
TRBJ1-2	-	TRBV9	-	CASSVADYGYTF	TGTGCCAGCAGCGTAGCCGACTATGGCTACACCTTC
TRBJ2-1	TRBD2	TRBV5-1	-	CASGASGRTYNEQFF	TGCGCCAGCGGGGCTAGCGGGAGGACCTACAATGAGCAGTTCTTC
TRBJ1-5	TRBD1	TRBV29-1	-	CSVVSGTGGQPQHF	TGCAGCGTGGTTTCCGGGACAGGGGGCCAGCCCCAGCATTTT
TRBJ1-3	-	TRBV4-1	-	CASSQDQVNTIYF	TGCGCCAGCAGCCAAGATCAGGTTAACACCATATATTTT
TRBJ2-5	TRBD1	TRBV28	-	CASSLTRDRGWETQYF	TGTGCCAGCAGCCTAACCCGGGACAGGGGTTGGGAGACCCAGTACTTC
TRBJ2-7	-	TRBV28	-	CASSLGTPGGKQYF	TGTGCCAGCAGTTTGGGGACACCGGGTGGGAAGCAGTACTTC
TRBJ2-5	-	TRBV29-1	-	CSVAWAQETQYF	TGCAGCGTTGCCTGGGCACAAGAGACCCAGTACTTC
TRBJ2-5	-	TRBV6-1	-	CASTRAREETQYF	TGTGCCAGCACCCGCGCCCGTGAAGAGACCCAGTACTTC
TRBJ1-4	-	TRBV6-5	-	CASKSTPTNEKLFF	TGTGCCAGCAAATCCACACCGACTAATGAAAAACTGTTTTTT
TRBJ2-7	TRBD2	TRBV10-2	-	CASSLAGTTSYEQYF	TGCGCCAGCAGCTTAGCCGGGACTACTTCCTACGAGCAGTACTTC
TRBJ2-2	TRBD2	TRBV11-3	-	CASSLGLAGELFF	TGTGCCAGCAGCTTGGGACTAGCGGGGGAGCTGTTTTTT
TRBJ2-1	TRBD2	TRBV7-9	-	CASSGWSSGISRGYNEQFF	TGTGCCAGCAGCGGATGGTCCAGCGGGATTAGTAGAGGCTACAATGAGCAGTTCTTC
TRBJ2-5	TRBD2	TRBV2	-	CASSGRAGSHQETQYF	TGTGCCAGCAGCGGGAGGGCGGGGTCCCACCAAGAGACCCAGTACTTC
TRBJ1-4	-	TRBV28	-	CASSLTQGVVKKLFF	TGTGCCAGCAGTCTTACACAGGGCGTGGTGAAAAAACTGTTTTTT
TRBJ2-6	-	TRBV28	-	CASSVTSPDYSGANVLTF	TGTGCCAGCAGTGTTACTAGTCCCGATTACTCTGGGGCCAACGTCCTGACTTTC
TRBJ1-1	-	TRBV2	-	CATKTEAIEEAFF	TGTGCCACCAAGACCGAGGCGATAGAAGAAGCTTTCTTT
TRBJ1-1	TRBD1	TRBV7-9	-	CASRNLQGAQDTEAFF	TGTGCCAGCAGAAACCTTCAGGGGGCGCAGGACACTGAAGCTTTCTTT